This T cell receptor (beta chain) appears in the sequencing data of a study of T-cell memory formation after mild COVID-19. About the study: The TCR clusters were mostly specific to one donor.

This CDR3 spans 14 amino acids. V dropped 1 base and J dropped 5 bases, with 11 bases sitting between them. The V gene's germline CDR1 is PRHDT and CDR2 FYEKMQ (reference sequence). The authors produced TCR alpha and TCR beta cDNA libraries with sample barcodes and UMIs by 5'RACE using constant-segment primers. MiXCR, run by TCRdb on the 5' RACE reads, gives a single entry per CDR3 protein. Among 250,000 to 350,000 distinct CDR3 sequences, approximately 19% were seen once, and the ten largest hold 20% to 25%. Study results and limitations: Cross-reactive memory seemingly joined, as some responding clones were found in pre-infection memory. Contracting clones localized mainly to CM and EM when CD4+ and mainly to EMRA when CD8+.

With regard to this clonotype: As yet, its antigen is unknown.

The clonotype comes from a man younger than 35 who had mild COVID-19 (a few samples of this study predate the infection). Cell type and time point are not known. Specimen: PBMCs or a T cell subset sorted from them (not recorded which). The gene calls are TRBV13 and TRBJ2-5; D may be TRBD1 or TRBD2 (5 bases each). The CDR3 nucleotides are TGTGCCAGCAGCTTAGTCAGAGGGGTGGAGACCCAGTACTTC. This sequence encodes CASSLVRGVETQYF.